The clone carrying this T cell receptor (beta chain) was recorded at least ten times. These data belong to a study of T cells in Graves' hyperthyroidism and ophthalmopathy. There were TCR beta CDR3 regions amplified from RNA transcripts. The HTBI primer set served for first-round RT-PCR of the TCR CDR3. From the multiplex PCR reads, TCRdb called clonotypes with MiXCR, one entry per CDR3 protein. The profile shows a few hundred thousand distinct CDR3 sequences, about an eighth of them singletons. The hyperthyroidism patients had all been newly diagnosed, and their disease duration was under 2 months. Their ages ranged from 18 to 65 years. Per the germline V gene, CDR1 is SGHAT and CDR2 is FQNNGV. J lost 4 bases, V lost 1 base, and 4 bases had no gene match. The CDR3 totals 15 residues.

The TCR originated in a woman under 30 with Graves' hyperthyroidism. V and J are TRBV11-2 and TRBJ2-1, with 7 bases that match TRBD2. The sample taken for sequencing was blood. Here the CDR3 DNA reads TGTGCCAGCAGCTTAGTGGCGGGAGATTACAATGAGCAGTTCTTC. It translates to CASSLVAGDYNEQFF.